This T cell receptor beta chain was identified in a study of cytomegalovirus exposure and HLA in healthy donors. General study findings and limits: Rare TCR sequences predominated, though certain public TCRs were found in many donors. Earlier analysis looked at TCR beta V segments, and most were productive about 87% or about 30% of the time.

The sample holds one count of this clone. Its antigen is undetermined. CDR3 size: 15 residues. Germline-derived CDR1 and CDR2 are SEHNR and FQNEAQ (reference sequence). Trimming left V 6 bases short and J 1 base short, with 15 bases between. PCR employed 60 Vbeta and 13 Jbeta primers. Sequencing was performed with immunoSEQ multiplex PCR; in TCRdb, only in-frame clones are kept and a portion is missing. This sample has under 150,000 clones, with about 64% found just once. Sample: PBMCs. The TCR sequence derives from a man between 60 and 75 years old in good health and CMV-seronegative. The V call is TRBV7-9, the J call TRBJ2-5, with D perhaps matching TRBD2 (6 bases). The CDR3 DNA follows: TGTGCCAGCAGTCGGTCTCCGGGACTCCAAGAGACCCAGTACTTC. As protein: CASSRSPGLQETQYF.